The 30 T cell receptor beta chains reported below all come from one sample, sequenced in a study of blood T cell repertoires in COVID-19. Profiling relied on immunoSEQ multiplex PCR, and the TCRdb table lists in-frame clones only, not all of them. The sample carries 84,000 or so clones, around four fifths recorded once. The sequencing input was peripheral blood. These receptors were obtained from a man older than 75 with active or convalescent COVID-19.

This chain links TRBV4-1 with TRBJ1-4; D gene unclear. The CDR3 totals 15 residues. CDR1 MGHRA and CDR2 YSYEKL come from the germline V gene. V was trimmed by 1 base and J by 0 bases, leaving 6 bases between them. CDR3 bases: TGCGCCAGCAGCCAAGGCGAAGCAACTAATGAAAAACTGTTTTTT. Translation: CASSQGEATNEKLFF.

The genes are TRBV28 and TRBJ1-2; D is ambiguous. This CDR3 is built from 15 residues. CDR1 is MDHEN and CDR2 is SYDVKM in the germline V gene. Trimming shortened V by 5 bases and J by 1 base, and 14 bases separated the two germline ends. This chain's CDR3 is CASSPPGEGNYGYTF. The CDR3, as DNA: TGTGCCAGCAGTCCACCCGGGGAGGGTAACTATGGCTACACCTTC.

V gene TRBV6-4 combines with J gene TRBJ1-5, with D perhaps matching TRBD1 (5 bases). CDR3 length: 19 amino acids. Deletions cut 7 bases from V and 0 bases from J, with 25 bases between. Germline CDR1 is MRHNA and CDR2 is SNTAGT. CDR3 bases: TGTGCCAGCACGTTTCCTGGGCTAGGGGTCGAGGTTAGCAATCAGCCCCAGCATTTT. It encodes CASTFPGLGVEVSNQPQHF.

The rearrangement joins TRBV6-6 to TRBJ2-2; D gene unclear. Trimming left V 5 bases short and J 4 bases short, with 14 bases between. The CDR3 covers 15 residues. From germline, CDR1 is MNHNY and CDR2 SVGAGI (reference sequence). CDR3 DNA sequence: TGTGCCAGCAGTCGTAACTCAGGCCGCACCGGGGAGCTGTTTTTT. Encoded protein: CASSRNSGRTGELFF.

This clone was detected once. CDR3 sequence: CASSQVLQGLGKLFF. The CDR3 DNA sequence: TGCGCCAGCAGCCAAGTCCTACAGGGGTTGGGAAAACTGTTTTTT. The chain links TRBV4-1 to TRBJ1-4; 7 bases line up with TRBD1. Germline assignment: CDR1 MGHRA and CDR2 YSYEKL. This CDR3 region has 15 residues. V shed 1 base and J 10 bases; nucleotides not matched to a gene: 9.

Here the CDR3 DNA reads TGTGCCACCAGTGCCGCGGGGGGACTCGATGAGCAGTTCTTC. It specifies CATSAAGGLDEQFF. This sequence joins TRBV24-1 and TRBJ2-1; 8 nucleotides line up with TRBD2. The ends lost 5 bases at V and 8 bases at J; junction bases unmatched: 7. The CDR3 extends over 14 amino acids. The germline gives CDR1 KGHDR, CDR2 SFDVKD.

This clone was detected once. V and J are TRBV7-8 and TRBJ2-3, with 8 positions matching TRBD2. In germline, CDR1 is SGHVS, CDR2 FQNEAQ. The length of the CDR3 is 17 residues. V was pared by 9 bases and J by 1 base, with 15 bases of the junction left unmatched. The CDR3 DNA follows: TGTGCCAGTCGCCAAGCGGGAGTCCTGGGGCGCACAGATACGCAGTATTTT. It yields the protein CASRQAGVLGRTDTQYF. Full variable domain (remainder filled in from reference TRBV7-8 and TRBJ2-3): GAGVSQSPRYKVAKRGQDVALRCDPISGHVSLFWYQQALGQGPEFLTYFQNEAQLDKSGLPSDRFFAERPEGSVSTLKIQRTQQEDSAVYLCASRQAGVLGRTDTQYFGPGTRLTVL.

The rearrangement joins TRBV28 to TRBJ1-1; possible D gene TRBD1, 5 bases. Trimming removed 6 bases at V and 11 bases at J, with 16 bases between. From germline, CDR1 is MDHEN and CDR2 SYDVKM. The CDR3 is 12 amino acids. Written as DNA, the CDR3 is TGTGCCAGCAGCCCTTTTTATGGGGGGGCTTTCTTT. This codes for CASSPFYGGAFF.

This clone came up a few times. This chain joins TRBV19 and TRBJ1-6; D remains unclear. CDR1 is LNHDA and CDR2 is SQIVND in the germline V gene (reference sequence). Trimming shortened V by 5 bases and J by 9 bases, and 8 bases separated the two germline ends. This CDR3 has 12 residues. For the CDR3, the DNA is TGTGCCAGTAGTTCTTCGGTTTCACCCCTCCACTTT. Translation gives CASSSSVSPLHF.

This clone was recorded only once. The CDR3 loop reads CASSTTGGVTYEQYV. The CDR3 DNA is TGTGCCAGTAGTACGACAGGGGGGGTTACCTACGAGCAGTACGTC. The chain carries TRBV19 and TRBJ2-7, with 9 bases fitting TRBD1. V gave up 4 bases and J gave up 2 bases; unmatched junction bases: 6. The CDR3 consists of 15 residues. CDR1 LNHDA and CDR2 SQIVND come from the germline V gene (reference sequence).

This clone was recorded only once. The rearrangement links TRBV11-2 to TRBJ1-2; D not resolved. V gave up 5 bases and J gave up 7 bases, with 14 bases separating them. The CDR3 contains 13 residues. Per the germline V gene, CDR1 is SGHAT and CDR2 is FQNNGV. The CDR3 DNA follows: TGTGCCAGCAGCCCACCCCGGGCGGGTGGCTACACCTTC. The encoded protein is CASSPPRAGGYTF.

The rearrangement uses TRBV9 and TRBJ2-1; the match to TRBD1 covers 9 bases. The length of the CDR3 is 17 residues. V shed 4 bases and J 6 bases; nucleotides not matched to a gene: 14. Germline lookup yields CDR1 SGDLS and CDR2 YYNGEE. The CDR3 loop reads CASSPPGTGNYGNEQFF. The DNA of the CDR3 is TGTGCCAGCAGCCCTCCCGGGACAGGGAATTACGGCAATGAGCAGTTCTTC.

CDR3 in DNA: TGTGCCAGCAGTGACGGGGGAGGGAACACTGAAGCTTTCTTT. This sequence encodes CASSDGGGNTEAFF. This chain links TRBV6-1 with TRBJ1-1; TRBD1 is a possible D gene (5 bases). This CDR3 spans 14 amino acids. Germline CDR1 and CDR2: MNHNS and SASEGT. V shed 3 bases and J shed 1 base, with 9 bases lying between them.

The chain uses TRBV5-6 and TRBJ1-5; 10 bases align to TRBD1. Germline V CDR1 and CDR2: SGHDT, YYEEEE. Trimming at V came to 1 base and at J to 7 bases, leaving 8 bases not matched to a gene. The CDR3 runs 16 residues. CDR3 in DNA: TGTGCCAGCAGCTTGCGGGGGACAGGGGTGAGGCAGCCCCAGCATTTT. Its translation: CASSLRGTGVRQPQHF.

This chain connects TRBV5-1 to TRBJ2-1, with D possibly matching TRBD2 (5 bases). The CDR3 length is 15 residues. The V and J ends lost 6 bases and 5 bases respectively, with 18 bases between them. Germline lookup yields CDR1 SGHRS and CDR2 YFSETQ. The CDR3 DNA sequence: TGCGCCAGCATCCTCGAGGGATCGGGGAACAATGAGCAGTTCTTC. This encodes CASILEGSGNNEQFF.

The chain has TRBV2 and TRBJ2-7, with TRBD2 matching 11 bases. J gave up 2 bases and V 6 bases, and 6 bases lay outside the gene matches. Germline V gives CDR1 SNHLY, CDR2 FYNNEI. The CDR3 extends over 15 amino acids. The CDR3 nucleotides read TGTGCCAGCAGCGCCAGTAGCGGGGGGGCCTACGAGCAGTACGTC. This gives the protein CASSASSGGAYEQYV.

This rearrangement joins TRBV28 to TRBJ1-5; possible D gene TRBD1, 6 bases. Trimming left V 5 bases short and J 3 bases short, with 8 bases between. CDR1 is MDHEN, CDR2 SYDVKM, per germline. This CDR3 is 13 amino acids long. The CDR3 loop is CASSGQINQPQHF. In DNA, the CDR3 is TGTGCCAGCAGTGGACAGATCAATCAGCCCCAGCATTTT. The full variable domain, with the rest looked up from reference TRBV28 and TRBJ1-5, is DVKVTQSSRYLVKRTGEKVFLECVQDMDHENMFWYRQDPGLGLRLIYFSYDVKMKEKGDIPEGYSVSREKKERFSLILESASTNQTSMYLCASSGQINQPQHFGDGTRLSIL.

This sequence joins TRBV23-1 and TRBJ2-4; D is unresolved. TRBV23-1 is labeled an ORF, and its function is uncertain. V shed 8 bases and J shed 0 bases, with 20 bases lying between them. The CDR3 covers 17 residues. The CDR3 sequence: CASPPNDGCLAKNIQYF. In DNA, the CDR3 is TGCGCCAGCCCCCCAAACGACGGGTGCCTAGCCAAAAACATTCAGTACTTC.

This chain connects TRBV3-1 (or the pseudogene TRBV3-2) to TRBJ1-1; 8 nucleotides line up with TRBD1. CDR3 size: 14 residues. Germline V gives CDR1 LGHDT, CDR2 YNNKEL (reference sequence). V trimming: 5 bases; J trimming: 3 bases; junction bases outside the gene matches: 5. CDR3 bases: TGTGCCAGCAGCGGGACAGGTTCTCACACTGAAGCTTTCTTT. The encoded protein is CASSGTGSHTEAFF.

The chain couples TRBV5-1 to TRBJ2-5; D is ambiguous. Germline V gene lookup returns CDR1 SGHRS and CDR2 YFSETQ. Trimming removed 0 bases from V and 4 bases from J, with 13 bases in between. The CDR3 sequence is 15 residues long. The CDR3 bases are TGCGCCAGCAGCTTGGGGCCTGGGCTGGGAGAGACCCAGTACTTC. Translating it yields CASSLGPGLGETQYF.

The V gene is TRBV11-3, the J gene TRBJ2-1; no clear D gene. This CDR3 spans 15 amino acids. V shed 2 bases and J shed 5 bases, with 13 bases lying between them. Germline loops: CDR1 SGHNT, CDR2 YENEEA. The CDR3 here is CASSLSRGTNNEQFF. The CDR3 region has the DNA TGTGCCAGCAGCTTATCCCGTGGCACGAACAATGAGCAGTTCTTC.

This sequence joins TRBV2 and TRBJ2-1; 8 bases are shared with TRBD1. The CDR3 extends over 13 amino acids. Germline trimming cut 7 bases from V and 4 bases from J; bases unmatched to any gene: 3. Per the germline V gene, CDR1 is SNHLY and CDR2 is FYNNEI. This CDR3 reads CASKDRVYNEQFF. The DNA of the CDR3 is TGTGCCAGCAAGGACAGGGTTTACAATGAGCAGTTCTTC.

This chain connects TRBV2 to TRBJ2-3, with D possibly TRBD1 on 6 matching bases. The germline gives CDR1 SNHLY, CDR2 FYNNEI. The CDR3 has 16 amino acids. Trimming took off 0 bases at V and 2 bases at J, with 12 bases between the two ends. This CDR3 is CASSEARGGFTDTQYF. The CDR3 region has the DNA TGTGCCAGCAGTGAAGCGCGTGGGGGCTTCACAGATACGCAGTATTTT. Using reference TRBV2 and TRBJ2-3 for the parts outside the CDR3, the full variable domain is EPEVTQTPSHQVTQMGQEVILRCVPISNHLYFYWYRQILGQKVEFLVSFYNNEISEKSEIFDDQFSVERPDGSNFTLKIRSTKLEDSAMYFCASSEARGGFTDTQYFGPGTRLTVL.

In this sample, this clone turned up once. The V call is TRBV19, the J call TRBJ1-1; TRBD1 agrees at 7 bases. The CDR3 consists of 14 residues. CDR1 and CDR2 from the germline V gene are LNHDA and SQIVND (reference sequence). The junction had 6 bases not matched to a gene; V was cut back by 7 bases and J by 1 base. For the CDR3, the DNA is TGTGCCAGTACCTCGACAGGGAGGAACACTGAAGCTTTCTTT. It yields the protein CASTSTGRNTEAFF.

The chain recombines TRBV2 with TRBJ1-2; D unclear. Trimming shortened V by 3 bases and J by 1 base, and 9 bases separated the two germline ends. This CDR3 contains 14 residues. The germline gives CDR1 SNHLY, CDR2 FYNNEI. As DNA, the CDR3 is TGTGCCAGCAGTGATATTGGAGTTAACTATGGCTACACCTTC. This codes for CASSDIGVNYGYTF.

The chain carries TRBV19 and TRBJ2-1, with a tentative D call TRBD1 (6 bases). Germline assignment: CDR1 LNHDA and CDR2 SQIVND (reference sequence). This CDR3 region has 15 residues. The V end was cut by 5 bases, the J end by 1 base, with 12 bases between. The CDR3, as DNA: TGTGCCAGTAGTCCGATACAGGGTTCCTACAATGAGCAGTTCTTC. Translating it yields CASSPIQGSYNEQFF.

The V and J genes are TRBV18 and TRBJ1-2; TRBD1 aligns across 7 bases. V shed 4 bases, J shed 0 bases, and the junction held 5 bases outside the gene matches. The CDR3 has 15 amino acids. From germline, CDR1 is KGHSH and CDR2 LQKENI. This chain's CDR3 is CASSQTTGSNYGYTF. DNA of the CDR3: TGTGCCAGCTCACAAACGACAGGGTCTAACTATGGCTACACCTTC.

The J gene is TRBJ2-5, the V gene TRBV6-2 or TRBV6-3; a weak D match, TRBD1 (6 bases). This CDR3 comprises 14 residues. The germline V and J ends were trimmed by 6 bases and 1 base, with 12 bases remaining between them. Germline V lookup: CDR1 MNHEY, CDR2 SVGEGT. The chain's CDR3 is CASSPPQGQETQYF. Here the CDR3 DNA reads TGTGCCAGCAGCCCTCCACAGGGCCAAGAGACCCAGTACTTC.

The sample holds one count of this clone. The V gene is TRBV6-1, the J gene TRBJ1-2; D perhaps matches TRBD1 (5 bases). Trimming pared 1 base from V and 7 bases from J, leaving 13 bases between. The CDR3 loop spans 14 amino acids. Germline CDR1 is MNHNS and CDR2 is SASEGT. This chain's CDR3 is CASSEEGRAGGYTF. In DNA, the CDR3 is TGTGCCAGCAGTGAAGAGGGGAGGGCAGGTGGCTACACCTTC.

The sample holds a few counts of this clone. The chain has TRBV5-1 and TRBJ2-1; 11 bases line up with TRBD1. CDR3 size: 16 residues. V shed 3 bases, J shed 1 base, and the junction held 3 bases outside the gene matches. CDR1 is SGHRS, CDR2 YFSETQ, per germline. CDR3 sequence: CASSWGTGGSYNEQFF. The CDR3 nucleotides are TGCGCCAGCAGCTGGGGGACAGGGGGATCCTACAATGAGCAGTTCTTC.